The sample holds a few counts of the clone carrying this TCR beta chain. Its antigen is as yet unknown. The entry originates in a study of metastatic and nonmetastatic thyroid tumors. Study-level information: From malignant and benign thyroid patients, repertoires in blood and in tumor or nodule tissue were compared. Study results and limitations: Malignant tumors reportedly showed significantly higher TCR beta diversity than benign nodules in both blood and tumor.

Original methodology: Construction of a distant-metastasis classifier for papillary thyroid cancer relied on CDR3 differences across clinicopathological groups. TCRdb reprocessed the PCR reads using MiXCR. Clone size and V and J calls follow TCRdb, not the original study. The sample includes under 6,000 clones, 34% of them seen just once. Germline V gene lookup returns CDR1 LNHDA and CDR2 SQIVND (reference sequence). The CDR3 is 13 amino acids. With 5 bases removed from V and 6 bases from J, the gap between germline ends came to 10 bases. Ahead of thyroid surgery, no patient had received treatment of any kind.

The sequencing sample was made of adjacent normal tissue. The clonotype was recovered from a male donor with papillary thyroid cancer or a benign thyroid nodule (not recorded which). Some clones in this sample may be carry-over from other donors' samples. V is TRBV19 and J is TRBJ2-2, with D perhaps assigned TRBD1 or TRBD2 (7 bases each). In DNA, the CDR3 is TGTGCCAGTAGTCAGGGGGGGTCCGGGGAGCTGTTTTTT. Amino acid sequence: CASSQGGSGELFF.